The 8 T cell receptor beta chains below come from one sample, sequenced in a study of blood T cell repertoires in COVID-19. Produced via immunoSEQ multiplex PCR; TCRdb's table is partial and in-frame only. Here the sample spans tens of thousands of clones, just under 80% being singletons. Sequenced: peripheral blood. These receptors all come from a human donor in a cohort sampled during active COVID-19.

V and J are TRBV5-1 and TRBJ2-1; TRBD2 matches 8 bases. Germline V gene data show CDR1 as SGHRS and CDR2 as YFSETQ. The CDR3 totals 15 residues. Trimming cost V 0 bases and J 8 bases; bases outside gene matches: 7. The CDR3 is CASSLVGLVSDEQFF. The CDR3 bases are TGCGCCAGCAGCTTGGTGGGACTAGTCTCGGATGAGCAGTTCTTC.

J is TRBJ2-2 and V is TRBV7-9; 10 bases align to TRBD1. J lost 6 bases, V lost 4 bases, and 8 bases had no gene match. Per germline, CDR1 SEHNR and CDR2 FQNEAQ (reference sequence). The CDR3 loop spans 16 amino acids. CDR3 bases: TGTGCCAGCAGCTCGGCCGGGACAGGGGTAGCCGGGGAGCTGTTTTTT. This codes for CASSSAGTGVAGELFF.

This clone was seen just once. The genes are TRBV11-2 and TRBJ2-3; D call uncertain. Germline CDR1 SGHAT, CDR2 FQNNGV. Trimming took 4 bases from V and 8 from J, leaving 10 bases between them. There are 12 residues in the CDR3. The CDR3 DNA sequence: TGTGCCAGCAGCTCCGGTAGTGGTACGCAGTATTTT. It translates to CASSSGSGTQYF.

The chain employs TRBV5-8 and TRBJ1-6; TRBD1 is a possible D gene (5 bases). Germline loops: CDR1 SGHTS, CDR2 YDEGEE. V lost 6 bases to trimming and J lost 9 bases, with 16 bases between them. This CDR3 comprises 14 residues. CDR3 sequence reads: CASNVGGVGSPLHF. CDR3 in DNA: TGTGCCAGCAACGTAGGAGGGGTCGGTTCACCCCTCCACTTT.

The genes are TRBV6-5 and TRBJ2-5, with a possible D match to TRBD1 (6 bases). The CDR3 sequence is 13 residues long. Per germline, CDR1 MNHEY and CDR2 SVGAGI. Trimming removed 6 bases from V and 5 bases from J, with 13 bases in between. The chain's CDR3 is CASRRGKMETQYF. In DNA, the CDR3 is TGTGCCAGCAGGAGGGGGAAAATGGAGACCCAGTACTTC.

The CDR3: CASSIAAASTYEQYF. The CDR3 nucleotides read TGTGCCAGTAGTATTGCGGCCGCGAGTACCTACGAGCAGTACTTC. This chain connects TRBV19 to TRBJ2-7; D gene uncertain. The ends were cut back, 3 bases at V and 2 bases at J, with 14 bases in the middle. Germline CDR1 and CDR2: LNHDA and SQIVND (reference sequence). The CDR3 is 15 residues long. The full variable domain, its missing parts supplied by reference TRBV19 and TRBJ2-7, is DGGITQSPKYLFRKEGQNVTLSCEQNLNHDAMYWYRQDPGQGLRLIYYSQIVNDFQKGDIAEGYSVSREKKESFPLTVTSAQKNPTAFYLCASSIAAASTYEQYFGPGTRLTVT.

The J gene is TRBJ1-3, the V gene TRBV4-3; 7 bases fit TRBD1. Germline lookup yields CDR1 LGHNA and CDR2 YSLEER. The V gene end was trimmed by 3 bases and the J gene end by 2 bases; junction bases not matched to a gene: 10. CDR3 length equals 17 residues. CDR3 bases: TGCGCCAGCAGCCACCCCCCAACAGGGGCTCCTGGAAACACCATATATTTT. It encodes CASSHPPTGAPGNTIYF.

The chain carries TRBV27 and TRBJ1-6, with TRBD1 as a possible D gene (5 bases). CDR3 length: 16 amino acids. Germline V gives CDR1 MNHEY, CDR2 SMNVEV (reference sequence). V was pared by 7 bases and J by 9 bases, with 22 bases between. CDR3 protein: CASMFLGGGSGSPLHF. CDR3 sequence (DNA): TGTGCCAGCATGTTCCTGGGGGGGGGAAGCGGTTCACCCCTCCACTTT.